This TCR beta chain was sequenced for a study of T cell responses to AZD1222 COVID-19 vaccine. TCRdb keeps only in-frame clones here, not all; method: immunoSEQ multiplex PCR. Among around 130,000 clones, roughly 88% were seen once, and the ten largest hold about 1.6%. The V end lost 3 bases, the J end lost 7 bases, and 16 bases lay between the germline ends. This CDR3 has 15 residues. The germline V gene encodes CDR1 SGHTS and CDR2 YDEGEE. The material sequenced was peripheral blood, taken on day 0 of AZD1222 vaccination. The V and J genes are TRBV5-8 and TRBJ1-4; D is perhaps TRBD1 (5 bases). This receptor was taken from an adult in good health. CDR3 nucleotides: TGTGCCAGCAGCTGGGAGGGGCAGGGAGGTGAAAAACTGTTTTTT. This codes for CASSWEGQGGEKLFF.